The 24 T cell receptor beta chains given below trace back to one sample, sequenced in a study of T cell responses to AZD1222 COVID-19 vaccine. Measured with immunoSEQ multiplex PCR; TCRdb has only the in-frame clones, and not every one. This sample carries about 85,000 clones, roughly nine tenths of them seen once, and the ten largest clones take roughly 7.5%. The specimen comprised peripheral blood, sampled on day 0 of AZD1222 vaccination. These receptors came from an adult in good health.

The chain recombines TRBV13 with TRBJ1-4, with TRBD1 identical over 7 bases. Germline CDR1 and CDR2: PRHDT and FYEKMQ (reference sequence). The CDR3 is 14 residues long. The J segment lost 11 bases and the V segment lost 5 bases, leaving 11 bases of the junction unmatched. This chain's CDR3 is CASSQGQSGQKLFF. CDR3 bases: TGTGCCAGCAGCCAGGGACAGAGCGGCCAGAAACTGTTTTTT.

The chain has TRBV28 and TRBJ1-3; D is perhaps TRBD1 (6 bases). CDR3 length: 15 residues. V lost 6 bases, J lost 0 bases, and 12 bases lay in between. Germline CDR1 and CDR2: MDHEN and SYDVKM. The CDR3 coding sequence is TGTGCCAGCAGCTGGACAGTCTACTCTGGAAACACCATATATTTT. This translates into CASSWTVYSGNTIYF.

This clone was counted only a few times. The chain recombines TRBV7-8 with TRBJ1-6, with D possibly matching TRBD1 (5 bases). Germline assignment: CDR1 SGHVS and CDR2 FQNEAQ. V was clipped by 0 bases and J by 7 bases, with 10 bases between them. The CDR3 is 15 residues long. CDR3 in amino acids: CASSLAGRDNSPLHF. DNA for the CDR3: TGTGCCAGCAGCTTAGCGGGCAGGGACAATTCACCCCTCCACTTT. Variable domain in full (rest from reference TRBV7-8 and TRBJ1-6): GAGVSQSPRYKVAKRGQDVALRCDPISGHVSLFWYQQALGQGPEFLTYFQNEAQLDKSGLPSDRFFAERPEGSVSTLKIQRTQQEDSAVYLCASSLAGRDNSPLHFGNGTRLTVT.

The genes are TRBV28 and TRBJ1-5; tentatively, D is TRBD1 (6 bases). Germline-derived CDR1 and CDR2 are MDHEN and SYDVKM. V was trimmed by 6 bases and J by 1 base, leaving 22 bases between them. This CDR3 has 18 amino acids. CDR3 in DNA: TGTGCCAGCAGCCTGCCGGGACACCTGGGGAGAAGCAATCAGCCCCAGCATTTT. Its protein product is CASSLPGHLGRSNQPQHF. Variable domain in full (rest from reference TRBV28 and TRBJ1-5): DVKVTQSSRYLVKRTGEKVFLECVQDMDHENMFWYRQDPGLGLRLIYFSYDVKMKEKGDIPEGYSVSREKKERFSLILESASTNQTSMYLCASSLPGHLGRSNQPQHFGDGTRLSIL.

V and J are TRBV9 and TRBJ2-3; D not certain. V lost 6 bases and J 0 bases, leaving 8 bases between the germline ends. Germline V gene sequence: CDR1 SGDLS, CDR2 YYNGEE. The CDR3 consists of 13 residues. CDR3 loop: CASTEESTDTQYF. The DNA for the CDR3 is TGTGCCAGCACCGAGGAAAGCACAGATACGCAGTATTTT.

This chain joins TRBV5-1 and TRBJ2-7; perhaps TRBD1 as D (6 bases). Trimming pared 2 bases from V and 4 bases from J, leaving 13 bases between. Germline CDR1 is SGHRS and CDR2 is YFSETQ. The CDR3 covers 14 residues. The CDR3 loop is CASSFPGVGYEQYF. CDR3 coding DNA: TGCGCCAGCAGCTTCCCAGGGGTTGGATACGAGCAGTACTTC.

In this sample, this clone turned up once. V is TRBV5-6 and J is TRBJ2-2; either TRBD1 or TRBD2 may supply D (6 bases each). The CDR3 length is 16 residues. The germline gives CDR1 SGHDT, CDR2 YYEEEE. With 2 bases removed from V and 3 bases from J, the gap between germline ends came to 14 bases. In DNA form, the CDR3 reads TGTGCCAGCAGCTTTCGGGGGCTGGGGTACACCGGGGAGCTGTTTTTT. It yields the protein CASSFRGLGYTGELFF.

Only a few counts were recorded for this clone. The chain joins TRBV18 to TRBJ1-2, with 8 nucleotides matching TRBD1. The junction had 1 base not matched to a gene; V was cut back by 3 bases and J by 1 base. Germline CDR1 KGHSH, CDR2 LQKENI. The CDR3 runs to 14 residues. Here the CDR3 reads CASSPDRVNYGYTF. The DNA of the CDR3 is TGTGCCAGCTCACCGGACAGGGTTAACTATGGCTACACCTTC.

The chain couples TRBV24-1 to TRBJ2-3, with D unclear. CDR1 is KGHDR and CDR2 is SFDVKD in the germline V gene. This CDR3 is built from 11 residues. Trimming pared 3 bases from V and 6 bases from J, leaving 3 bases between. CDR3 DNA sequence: TGTGCCACCAGTGATGCCGATACGCAGTATTTT. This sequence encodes CATSDADTQYF.

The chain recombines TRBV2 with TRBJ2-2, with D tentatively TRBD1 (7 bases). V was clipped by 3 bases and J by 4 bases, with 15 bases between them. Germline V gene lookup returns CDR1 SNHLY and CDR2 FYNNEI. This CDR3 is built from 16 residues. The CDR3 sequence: CASSEWQGGFTGELFF. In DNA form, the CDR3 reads TGTGCCAGCAGTGAGTGGCAGGGGGGTTTCACCGGGGAGCTGTTTTTT.

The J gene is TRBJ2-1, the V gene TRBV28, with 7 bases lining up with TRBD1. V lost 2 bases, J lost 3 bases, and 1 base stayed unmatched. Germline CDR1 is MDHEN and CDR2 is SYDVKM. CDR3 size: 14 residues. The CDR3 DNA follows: TGTGCCAGCAGTTTAGGACAGGACTACAATGAGCAGTTCTTC. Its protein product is CASSLGQDYNEQFF.

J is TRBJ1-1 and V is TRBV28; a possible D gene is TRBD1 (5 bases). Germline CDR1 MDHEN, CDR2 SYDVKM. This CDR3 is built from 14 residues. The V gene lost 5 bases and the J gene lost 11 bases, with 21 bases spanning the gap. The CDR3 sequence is CASSPAGTAGRAFF. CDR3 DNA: TGTGCCAGCAGTCCCGCCGGGACGGCGGGTCGGGCTTTCTTT.

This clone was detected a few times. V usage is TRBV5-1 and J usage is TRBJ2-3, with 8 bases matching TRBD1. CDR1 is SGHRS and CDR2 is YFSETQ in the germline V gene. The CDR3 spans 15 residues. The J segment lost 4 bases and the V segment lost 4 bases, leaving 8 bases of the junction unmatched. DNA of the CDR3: TGCGCCAGCAGCCAGAGGACAGGGTTAGCAGATACGCAGTATTTT. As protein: CASSQRTGLADTQYF.

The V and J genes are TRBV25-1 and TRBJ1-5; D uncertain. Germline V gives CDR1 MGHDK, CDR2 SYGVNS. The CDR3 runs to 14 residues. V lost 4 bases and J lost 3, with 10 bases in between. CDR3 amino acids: CASSGSGDNQPQHF. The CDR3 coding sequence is TGTGCCAGCAGTGGGTCTGGGGACAATCAGCCCCAGCATTTT.

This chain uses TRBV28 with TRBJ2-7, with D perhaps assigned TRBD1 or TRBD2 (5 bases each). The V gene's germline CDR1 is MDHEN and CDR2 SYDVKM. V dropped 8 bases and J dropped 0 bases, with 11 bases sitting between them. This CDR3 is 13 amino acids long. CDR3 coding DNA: TGTGCCAGCCGGGACCCGTACTCCTACGAGCAGTACTTC. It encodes CASRDPYSYEQYF.

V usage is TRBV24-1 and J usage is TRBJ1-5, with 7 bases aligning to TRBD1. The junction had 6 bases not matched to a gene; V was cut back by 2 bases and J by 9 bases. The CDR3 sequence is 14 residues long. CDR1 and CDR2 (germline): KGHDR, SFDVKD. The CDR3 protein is CATSDWQGVWPQHF. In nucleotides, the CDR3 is TGTGCCACCAGTGATTGGCAGGGGGTATGGCCCCAGCATTTT.

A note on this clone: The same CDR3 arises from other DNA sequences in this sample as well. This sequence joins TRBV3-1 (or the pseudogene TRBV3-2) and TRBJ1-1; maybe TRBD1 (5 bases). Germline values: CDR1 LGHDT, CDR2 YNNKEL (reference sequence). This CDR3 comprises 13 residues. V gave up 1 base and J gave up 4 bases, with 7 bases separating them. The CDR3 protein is CASSQAGGTEAFF. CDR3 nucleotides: TGTGCCAGCAGCCAAGCCGGGGGCACTGAAGCTTTCTTT.

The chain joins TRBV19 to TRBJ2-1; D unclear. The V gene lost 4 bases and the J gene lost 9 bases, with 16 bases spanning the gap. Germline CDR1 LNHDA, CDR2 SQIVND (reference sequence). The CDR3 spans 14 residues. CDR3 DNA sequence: TGTGCCAGTAGTAAGGCGGCTGTGGCCGTTGAGCAGTTCTTC. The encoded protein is CASSKAAVAVEQFF.

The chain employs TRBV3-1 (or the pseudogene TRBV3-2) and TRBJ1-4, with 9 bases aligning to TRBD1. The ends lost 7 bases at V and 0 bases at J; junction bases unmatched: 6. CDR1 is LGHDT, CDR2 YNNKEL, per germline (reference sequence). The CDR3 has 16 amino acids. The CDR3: CASTRGQGTTNEKLFF. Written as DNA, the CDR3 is TGTGCCAGCACCAGGGGACAGGGAACAACTAATGAAAAACTGTTTTTT.

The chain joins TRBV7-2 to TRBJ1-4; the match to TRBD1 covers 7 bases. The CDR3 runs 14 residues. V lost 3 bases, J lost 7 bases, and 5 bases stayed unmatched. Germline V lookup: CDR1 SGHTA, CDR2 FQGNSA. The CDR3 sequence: CASSFGGGGEKLFF. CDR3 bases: TGTGCCAGCAGCTTCGGAGGGGGCGGTGAAAAACTGTTTTTT.

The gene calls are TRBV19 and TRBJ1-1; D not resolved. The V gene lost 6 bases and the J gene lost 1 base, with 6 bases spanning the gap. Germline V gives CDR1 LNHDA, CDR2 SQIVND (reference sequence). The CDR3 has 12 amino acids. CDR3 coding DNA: TGTGCCAGTAGGGTGCAGAACACTGAAGCTTTCTTT. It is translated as CASRVQNTEAFF.

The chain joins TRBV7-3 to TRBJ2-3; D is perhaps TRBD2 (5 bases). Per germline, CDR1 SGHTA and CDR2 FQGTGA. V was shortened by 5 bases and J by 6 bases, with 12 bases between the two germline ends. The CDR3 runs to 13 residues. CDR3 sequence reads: CASSPHSGDTQYF. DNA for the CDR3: TGTGCCAGCAGCCCCCATTCGGGGGATACGCAGTATTTT.

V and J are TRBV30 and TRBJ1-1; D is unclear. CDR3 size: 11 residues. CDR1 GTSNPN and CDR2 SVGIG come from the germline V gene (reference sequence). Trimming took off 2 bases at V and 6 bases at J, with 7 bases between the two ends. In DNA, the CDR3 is TGTGCCTGGAGTCTACGGGCTGAAGCTTTCTTT. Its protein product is CAWSLRAEAFF.

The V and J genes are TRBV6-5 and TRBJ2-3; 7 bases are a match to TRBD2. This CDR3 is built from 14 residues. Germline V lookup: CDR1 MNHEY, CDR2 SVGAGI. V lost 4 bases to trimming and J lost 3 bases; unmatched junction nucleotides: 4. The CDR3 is CASSFSGSTDTQYF. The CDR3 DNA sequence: TGTGCCAGCAGTTTTAGCGGGTCAACAGATACGCAGTATTTT.